This T cell receptor beta chain was captured by sequencing in a study of Ad26.COV2.S vaccination and SARS-CoV-2 variants. For the study at large: Doses of Ad26.COV2.S were injected into muscle once or twice, 56 days apart.

Here immunoSEQ multiplex PCR was the method, and the copy in TCRdb shows in-frame clones only, minus some. The data show around 300,000 clones, approximately 90% seen once. The treatment here: around 19 received Ad26.COV2.S at low or high dose, single or two shots; 5 received placebo; per-sample allocation not given. Sampling happened 63 days after the first vaccine or placebo injection. About this clone itself: Its antigen is currently unknown.

Whole-study findings and limits: Higher spike-specific TCR breadth was found in vaccine recipients than in placebo recipients. Vaccinees and placebo recipients showed similar non-spike TCR breadth.

The sequence was collected from a person between 18 and 65 years old who received the Ad26.COV2.S COVID-19 vaccine or a placebo. Specimen: peripheral blood, collected in a trial of Ad26.COV2.S vaccine versus placebo.

This chain's CDR3 is CASREDRGVNTEAFF. In nucleotides, the CDR3 is TGTGCCAGCAGAGAGGACAGGGGGGTGAACACTGAAGCTTTCTTT. This sequence joins TRBV3-1 (or the pseudogene TRBV3-2) and TRBJ1-1; TRBD1 agrees at 10 bases. The CDR3 has 15 amino acids. The germline V gene has CDR1 LGHDT and CDR2 YNNKEL (reference sequence). With V trimmed by 6 bases and J by 0 bases, 4 bases remained unmatched.